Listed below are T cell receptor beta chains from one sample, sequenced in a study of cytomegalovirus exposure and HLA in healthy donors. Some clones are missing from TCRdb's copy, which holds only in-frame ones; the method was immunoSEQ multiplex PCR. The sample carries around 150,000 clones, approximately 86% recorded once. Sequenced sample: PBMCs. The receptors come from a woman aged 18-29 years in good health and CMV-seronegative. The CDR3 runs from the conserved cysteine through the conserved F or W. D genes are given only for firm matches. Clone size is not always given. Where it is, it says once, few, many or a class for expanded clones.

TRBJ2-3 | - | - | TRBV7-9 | TGTGCCAGCAGCTCCAACAGGGAAAGCTCCCCAGATACGCAGTATTTT | CASSSNRESSPDTQYF
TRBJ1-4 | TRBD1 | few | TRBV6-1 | TGTGCCAGCAGTGGCAGGGGGACTAATGAAAAACTGTTTTTT | CASSGRGTNEKLFF
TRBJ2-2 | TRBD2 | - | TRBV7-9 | TGTGCCAGCAGCTTACCGGGGGGCACCGGGGAGCTGTTTTTT | CASSLPGGTGELFF
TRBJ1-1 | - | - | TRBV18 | TGTGCCAGCTCACCCAAGGTGGGGGCAAACACTGAAGCTTCCTTT | CASSPKVGANTEASF
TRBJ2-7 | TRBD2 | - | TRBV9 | TGTGCCAGCAGCCTTGGGACTAGCGCCTCCTACGAGCAGTACTTC | CASSLGTSASYEQYF
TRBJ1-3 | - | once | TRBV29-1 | TGCAGCGTTGCGGGTCAGAATGGAAACACCATATATTTT | CSVAGQNGNTIYF
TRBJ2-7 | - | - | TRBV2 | TGTGCCAGCAGTGTTGGACAGGGAGGGTCCTACGAGCAGTACTTC | CASSVGQGGSYEQYF
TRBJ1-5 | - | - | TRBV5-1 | TGCGCCAGCAGCCCCCACGGGGGAGGCAATCAGCCCCAGCATTTT | CASSPHGGGNQPQHF
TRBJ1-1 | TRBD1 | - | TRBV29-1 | TGCAGCGTTGCCGGGACAGGGGCCGGCACTGAAGCTTTCTTT | CSVAGTGAGTEAFF
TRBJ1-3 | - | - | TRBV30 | TGTGCCTGGAGTGTGGGGGCCTCTAACTCTGGAAACACCATATATTTT | CAWSVGASNSGNTIYF
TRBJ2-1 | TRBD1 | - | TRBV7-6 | TGTGCCAGCAGCCCCCGGACAGGGGTACACAATGAGCAGTTCTTC | CASSPRTGVHNEQFF
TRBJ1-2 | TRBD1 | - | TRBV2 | TGTGCCAGCGGGACAGGGGGTTTCTATGGCTACACCTTC | CASGTGGFYGYTF
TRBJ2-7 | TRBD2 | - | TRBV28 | TGTGCCAGCAGCTTGCAGCGGGAGAATCCCTACGAGCAGTACTTC | CASSLQRENPYEQYF
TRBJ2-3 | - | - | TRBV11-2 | TGTGCCAGCAGCTTACGTAGGGGGACGAGCACAGATACGCAGTATTTT | CASSLRRGTSTDTQYF
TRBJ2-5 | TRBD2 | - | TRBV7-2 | TGTGCCAGCAGCCCCGCTAGCGGGGGGGCAGTAGAGACCCAGTACTTC | CASSPASGGAVETQYF
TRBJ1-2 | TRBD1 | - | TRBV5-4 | TGTGCCAGCAACTACCAGGGGGCGAATAGGGGCTACACCTTC | CASNYQGANRGYTF
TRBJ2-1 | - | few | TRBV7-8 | TGTGCCAGCAGCCCCAGCCGGGTGAGCTCCTACAATGAGCAGTTCTTC | CASSPSRVSSYNEQFF
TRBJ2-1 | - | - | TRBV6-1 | TGTGCCAGCAGGGAGGGCAGTGAGCAGTTCTTC | CASREGSEQFF
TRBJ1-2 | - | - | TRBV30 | TGTGCCTGGAACCCTGGGGAGGGGTTCTTCGGCTACACCTTC | CAWNPGEGFFGYTF
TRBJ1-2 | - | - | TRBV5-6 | TGTGCCAGCCTTTGGGGCAGGGAGGGCTATGGCTACACCTTC | CASLWGREGYGYTF
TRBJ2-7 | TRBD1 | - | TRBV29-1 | TGCAGCGTTGAACAGGGGGATACCTACGAGCAGTACTTC | CSVEQGDTYEQYF
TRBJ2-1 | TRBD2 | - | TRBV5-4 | TGTGCCAGCAGCGTTAGGGGTCGGGGGGAGGATGAGCAGTTCTTC | CASSVRGRGEDEQFF
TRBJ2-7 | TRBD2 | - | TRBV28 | TGTGCCAGCAGTACCCGGACTAGCGCCTACGAGCAGTACTTC | CASSTRTSAYEQYF